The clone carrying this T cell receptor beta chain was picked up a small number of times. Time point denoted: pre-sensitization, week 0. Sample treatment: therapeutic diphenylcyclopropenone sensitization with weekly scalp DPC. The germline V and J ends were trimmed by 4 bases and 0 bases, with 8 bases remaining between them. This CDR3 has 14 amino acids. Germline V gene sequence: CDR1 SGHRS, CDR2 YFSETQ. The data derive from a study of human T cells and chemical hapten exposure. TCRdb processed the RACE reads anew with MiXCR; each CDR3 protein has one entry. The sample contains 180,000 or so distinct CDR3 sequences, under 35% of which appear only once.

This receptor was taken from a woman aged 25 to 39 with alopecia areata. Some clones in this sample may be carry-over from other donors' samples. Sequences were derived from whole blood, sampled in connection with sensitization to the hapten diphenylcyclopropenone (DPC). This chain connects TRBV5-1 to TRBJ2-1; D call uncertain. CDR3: CASSPPNSYNEQFF. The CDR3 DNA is TGCGCCAGCAGCCCCCCTAACTCCTACAATGAGCAGTTCTTC. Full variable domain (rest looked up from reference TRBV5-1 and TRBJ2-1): KAGVTQTPRYLIKTRGQQVTLSCSPISGHRSVSWYQQTPGQGLQFLFEYFSETQRNKGNFPGRFSGRQFSNSRSEMNVSTLELGDSALYLCASSPPNSYNEQFFGPGTRLTVL.